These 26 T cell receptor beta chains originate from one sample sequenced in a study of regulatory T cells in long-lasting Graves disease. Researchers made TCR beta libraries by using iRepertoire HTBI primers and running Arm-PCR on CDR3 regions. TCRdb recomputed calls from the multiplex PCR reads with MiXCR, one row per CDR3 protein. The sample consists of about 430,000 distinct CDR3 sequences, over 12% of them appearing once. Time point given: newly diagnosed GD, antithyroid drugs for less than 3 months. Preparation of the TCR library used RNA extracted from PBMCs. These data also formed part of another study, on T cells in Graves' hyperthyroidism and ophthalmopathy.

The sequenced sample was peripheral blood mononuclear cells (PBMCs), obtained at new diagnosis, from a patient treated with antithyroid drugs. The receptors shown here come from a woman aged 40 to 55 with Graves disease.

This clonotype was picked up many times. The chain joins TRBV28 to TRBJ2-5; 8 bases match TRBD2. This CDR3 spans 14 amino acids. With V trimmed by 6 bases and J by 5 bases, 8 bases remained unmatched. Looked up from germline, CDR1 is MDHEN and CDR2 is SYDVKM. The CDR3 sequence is CASSPGLVAETQYF. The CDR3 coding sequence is TGTGCCAGCAGCCCGGGACTAGTGGCGGAGACCCAGTACTTC.

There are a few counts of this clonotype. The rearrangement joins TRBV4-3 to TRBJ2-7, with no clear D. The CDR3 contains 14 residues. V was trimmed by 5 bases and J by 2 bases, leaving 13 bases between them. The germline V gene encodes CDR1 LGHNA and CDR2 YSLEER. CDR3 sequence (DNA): TGCGCCAGCAGCGAAACACAAGCTGCCTACGAGCAGTACTTC. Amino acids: CASSETQAAYEQYF.

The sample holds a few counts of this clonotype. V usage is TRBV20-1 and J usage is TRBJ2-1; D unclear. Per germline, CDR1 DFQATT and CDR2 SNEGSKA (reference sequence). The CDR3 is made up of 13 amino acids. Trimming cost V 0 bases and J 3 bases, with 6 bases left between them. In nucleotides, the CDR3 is TGCAGTGCTAGAGATTTAGACTACAATGAGCAGTTCTTC. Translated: CSARDLDYNEQFF.

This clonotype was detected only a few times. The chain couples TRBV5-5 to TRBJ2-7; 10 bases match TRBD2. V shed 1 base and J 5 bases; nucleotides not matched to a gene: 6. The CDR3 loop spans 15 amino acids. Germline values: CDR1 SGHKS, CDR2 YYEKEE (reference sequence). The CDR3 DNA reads TGTGCCAGCAGCTTGACTAGCGGGGCCCTCAACGAGCAGTACTTC. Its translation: CASSLTSGALNEQYF.

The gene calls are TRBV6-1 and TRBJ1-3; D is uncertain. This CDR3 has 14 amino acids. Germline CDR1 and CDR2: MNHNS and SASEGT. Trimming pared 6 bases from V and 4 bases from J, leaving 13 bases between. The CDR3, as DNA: TGTGCCAGCAGGGATGCTTTGGGCGGAAACACCATATATTTT. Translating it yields CASRDALGGNTIYF.

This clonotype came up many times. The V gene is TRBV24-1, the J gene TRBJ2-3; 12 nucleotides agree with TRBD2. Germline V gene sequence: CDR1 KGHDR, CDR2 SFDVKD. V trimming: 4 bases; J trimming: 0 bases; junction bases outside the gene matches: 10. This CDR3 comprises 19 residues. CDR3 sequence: CATSDANPSGRASTDTQYF. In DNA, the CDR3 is TGTGCCACCAGTGACGCAAATCCTAGCGGGAGGGCCAGCACAGATACGCAGTATTTT.

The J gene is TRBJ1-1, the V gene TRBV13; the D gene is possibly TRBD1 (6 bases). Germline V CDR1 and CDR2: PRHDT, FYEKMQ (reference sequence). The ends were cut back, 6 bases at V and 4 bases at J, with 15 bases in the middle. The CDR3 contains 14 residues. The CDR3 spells CASSLRGYGTEAFF. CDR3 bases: TGTGCCAGCAGTCTCAGGGGATACGGCACTGAAGCTTTCTTT.

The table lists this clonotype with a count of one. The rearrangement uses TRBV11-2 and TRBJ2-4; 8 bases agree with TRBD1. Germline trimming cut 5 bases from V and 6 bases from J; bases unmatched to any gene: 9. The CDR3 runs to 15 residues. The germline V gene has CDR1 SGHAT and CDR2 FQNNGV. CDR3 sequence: CASSPDRARGNIQYF. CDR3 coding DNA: TGTGCCAGCAGCCCGGACAGGGCTAGGGGAAACATTCAGTACTTC. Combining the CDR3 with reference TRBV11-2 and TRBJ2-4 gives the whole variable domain EAGVAQSPRYKIIEKRQSVAFWCNPISGHATLYWYQQILGQGPKLLIQFQNNGVVDDSQLPKDRFSAERLKGVDSTLKIQPAKLEDSAVYLCASSPDRARGNIQYFGAGTRLSVL.

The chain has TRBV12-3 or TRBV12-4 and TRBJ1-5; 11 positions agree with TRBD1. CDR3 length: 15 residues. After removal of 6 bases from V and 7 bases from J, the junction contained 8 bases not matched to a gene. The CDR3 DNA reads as TGTGCCAGCAGCTCCCCGGGACAGGGGGGGCAGCCCCAGCATTTT. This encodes CASSSPGQGGQPQHF.

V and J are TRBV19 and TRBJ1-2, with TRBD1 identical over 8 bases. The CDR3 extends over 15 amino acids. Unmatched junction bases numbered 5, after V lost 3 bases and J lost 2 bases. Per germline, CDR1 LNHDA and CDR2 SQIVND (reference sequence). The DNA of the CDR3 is TGTGCCAGTAGTATCTCCCAGGGGGCGAACTATGGCTACACCTTC. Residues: CASSISQGANYGYTF.

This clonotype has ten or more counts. The CDR3 reads CASSRTGEHEQYF. The CDR3 DNA is TGTGCCAGCAGCCGGACAGGGGAGCACGAGCAGTACTTC. The chain carries TRBV3-1 and TRBJ2-7; 9 bases are shared with TRBD1. V trimming: 4 bases; J trimming: 5 bases; junction bases outside the gene matches: 3. This CDR3 has 13 residues. The germline gives CDR1 LGHDT, CDR2 YNNKEL (reference sequence).

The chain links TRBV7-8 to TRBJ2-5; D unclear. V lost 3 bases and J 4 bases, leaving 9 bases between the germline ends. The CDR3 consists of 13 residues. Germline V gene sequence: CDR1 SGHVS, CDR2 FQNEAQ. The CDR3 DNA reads TGTGCCAGCAGCTTCTCAATCCTAGAGACCCAGTACTTC. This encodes CASSFSILETQYF.

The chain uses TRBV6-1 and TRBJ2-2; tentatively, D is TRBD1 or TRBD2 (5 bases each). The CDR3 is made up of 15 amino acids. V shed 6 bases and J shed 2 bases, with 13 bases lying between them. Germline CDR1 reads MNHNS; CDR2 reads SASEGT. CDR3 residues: CASRARDLNTGELFF. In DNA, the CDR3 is TGTGCCAGCAGAGCCCGGGACCTAAACACCGGGGAGCTGTTTTTT.

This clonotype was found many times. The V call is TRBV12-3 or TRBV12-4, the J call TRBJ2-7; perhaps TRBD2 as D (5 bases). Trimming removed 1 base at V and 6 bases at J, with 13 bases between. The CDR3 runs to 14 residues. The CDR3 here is CASSLGVAGSEQYF. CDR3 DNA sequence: TGTGCCAGCAGTTTAGGGGTCGCGGGTTCCGAGCAGTACTTC.

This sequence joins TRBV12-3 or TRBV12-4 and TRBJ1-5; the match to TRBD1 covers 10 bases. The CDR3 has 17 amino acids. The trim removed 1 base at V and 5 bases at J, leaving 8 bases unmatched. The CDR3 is CASSLGPGQGEDQPQHF. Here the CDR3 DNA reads TGTGCCAGCAGTTTAGGGCCCGGACAGGGGGAAGATCAGCCCCAGCATTTT.

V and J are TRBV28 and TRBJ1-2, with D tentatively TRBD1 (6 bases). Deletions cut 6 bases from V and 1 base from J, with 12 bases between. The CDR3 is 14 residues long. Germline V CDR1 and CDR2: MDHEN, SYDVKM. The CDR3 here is CASSGGSLNYGYTF. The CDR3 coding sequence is TGTGCCAGCAGCGGGGGCAGCCTTAACTATGGCTACACCTTC.

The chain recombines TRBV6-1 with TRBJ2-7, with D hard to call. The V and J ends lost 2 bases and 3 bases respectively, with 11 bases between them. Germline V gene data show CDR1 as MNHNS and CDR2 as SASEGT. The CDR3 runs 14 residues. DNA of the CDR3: TGTGCCAGCAGTGAACCGGACCGATTCTACGAGCAGTACTTC. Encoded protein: CASSEPDRFYEQYF.

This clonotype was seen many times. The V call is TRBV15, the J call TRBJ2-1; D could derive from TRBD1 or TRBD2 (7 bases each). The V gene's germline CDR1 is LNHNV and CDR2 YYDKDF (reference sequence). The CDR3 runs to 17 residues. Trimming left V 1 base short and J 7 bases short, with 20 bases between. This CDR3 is CATSRAEGRGLVNEQFF. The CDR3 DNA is TGTGCCACCAGCAGAGCCGAGGGGAGGGGGCTTGTAAATGAGCAGTTCTTC.

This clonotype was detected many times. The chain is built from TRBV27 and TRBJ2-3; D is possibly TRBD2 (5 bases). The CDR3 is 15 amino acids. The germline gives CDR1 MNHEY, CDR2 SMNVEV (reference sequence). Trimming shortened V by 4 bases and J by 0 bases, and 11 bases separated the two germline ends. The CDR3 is CASSSETTSTDTQYF. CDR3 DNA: TGTGCCAGCAGTTCTGAGACTACTAGCACAGATACGCAGTATTTT.

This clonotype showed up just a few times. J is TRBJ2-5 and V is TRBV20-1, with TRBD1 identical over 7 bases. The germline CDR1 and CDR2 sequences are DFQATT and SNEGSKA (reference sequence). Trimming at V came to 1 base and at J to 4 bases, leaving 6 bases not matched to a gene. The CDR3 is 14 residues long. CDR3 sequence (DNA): TGCAGTGCTAGAGGAGGGGGCGCGGGAGAGACCCAGTACTTC. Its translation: CSARGGGAGETQYF.

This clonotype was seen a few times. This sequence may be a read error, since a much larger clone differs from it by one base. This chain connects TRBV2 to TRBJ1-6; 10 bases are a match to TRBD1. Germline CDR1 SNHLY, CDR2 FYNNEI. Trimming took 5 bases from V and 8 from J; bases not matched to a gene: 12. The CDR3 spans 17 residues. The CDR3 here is CASSRSGQDRGHSPLHF. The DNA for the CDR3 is TGTGCCAGCAGTAGAAGTGGGCAAGACAGGGGGCATTCACCCCTCCACTTT.

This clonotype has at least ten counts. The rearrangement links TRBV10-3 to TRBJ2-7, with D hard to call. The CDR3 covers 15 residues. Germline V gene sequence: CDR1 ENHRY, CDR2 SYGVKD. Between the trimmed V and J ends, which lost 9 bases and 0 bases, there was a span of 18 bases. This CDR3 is CAISQPGGSSYEQYF. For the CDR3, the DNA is TGTGCCATTTCACAACCGGGTGGTTCCTCCTACGAGCAGTACTTC.

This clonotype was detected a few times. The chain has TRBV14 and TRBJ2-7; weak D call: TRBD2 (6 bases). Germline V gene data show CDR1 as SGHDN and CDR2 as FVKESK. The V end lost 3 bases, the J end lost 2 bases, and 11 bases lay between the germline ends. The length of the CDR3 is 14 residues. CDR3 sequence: CASSQGGGTYEQYF. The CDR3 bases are TGTGCCAGCAGCCAGGGAGGCGGTACCTACGAGCAGTACTTC.

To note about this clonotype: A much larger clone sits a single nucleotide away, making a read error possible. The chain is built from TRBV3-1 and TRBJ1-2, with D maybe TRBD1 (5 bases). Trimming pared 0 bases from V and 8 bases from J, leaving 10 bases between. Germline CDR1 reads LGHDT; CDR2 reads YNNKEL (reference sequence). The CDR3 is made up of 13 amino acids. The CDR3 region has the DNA TGTGCCAGCAGCCAAGATACGGGGGTCGGCTACACCTTC. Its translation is CASSQDTGVGYTF.

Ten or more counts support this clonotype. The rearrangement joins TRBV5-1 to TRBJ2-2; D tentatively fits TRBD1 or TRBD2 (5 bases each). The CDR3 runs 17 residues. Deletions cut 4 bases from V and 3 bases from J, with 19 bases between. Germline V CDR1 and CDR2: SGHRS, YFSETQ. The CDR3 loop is CASSPQGDYGYTGELFF. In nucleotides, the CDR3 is TGCGCCAGCAGCCCCCAGGGAGACTATGGATACACCGGGGAGCTGTTTTTT.

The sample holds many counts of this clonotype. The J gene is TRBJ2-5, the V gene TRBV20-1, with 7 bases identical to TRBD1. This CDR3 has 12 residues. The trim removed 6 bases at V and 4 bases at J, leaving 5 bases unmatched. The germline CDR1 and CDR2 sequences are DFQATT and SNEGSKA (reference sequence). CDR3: CSAGQAGETQYF. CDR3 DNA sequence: TGCAGTGCCGGACAGGCCGGAGAGACCCAGTACTTC.